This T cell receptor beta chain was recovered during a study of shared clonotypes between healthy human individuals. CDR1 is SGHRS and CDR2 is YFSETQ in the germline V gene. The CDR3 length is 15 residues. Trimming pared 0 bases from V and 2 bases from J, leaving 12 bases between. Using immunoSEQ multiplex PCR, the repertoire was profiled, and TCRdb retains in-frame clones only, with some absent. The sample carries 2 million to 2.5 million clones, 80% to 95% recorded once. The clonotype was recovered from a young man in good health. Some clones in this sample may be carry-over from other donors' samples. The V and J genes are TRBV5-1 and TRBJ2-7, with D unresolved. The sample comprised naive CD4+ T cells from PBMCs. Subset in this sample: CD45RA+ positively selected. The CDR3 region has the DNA TGCGCCAGCAGCTTGGACCCGGGCCTTACCTACGAGCAGTACTTC. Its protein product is CASSLDPGLTYEQYF.